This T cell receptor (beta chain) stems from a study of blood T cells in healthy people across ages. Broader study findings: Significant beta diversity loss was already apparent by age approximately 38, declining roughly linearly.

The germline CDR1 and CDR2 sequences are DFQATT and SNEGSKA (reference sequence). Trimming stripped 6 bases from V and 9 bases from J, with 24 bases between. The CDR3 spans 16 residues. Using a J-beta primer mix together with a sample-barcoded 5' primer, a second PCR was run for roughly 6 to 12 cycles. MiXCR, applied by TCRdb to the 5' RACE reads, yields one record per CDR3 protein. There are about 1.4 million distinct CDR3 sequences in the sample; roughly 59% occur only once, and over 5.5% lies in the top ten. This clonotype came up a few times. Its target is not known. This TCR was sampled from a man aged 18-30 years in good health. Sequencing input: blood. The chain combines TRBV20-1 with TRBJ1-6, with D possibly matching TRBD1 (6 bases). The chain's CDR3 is CSAHPYTQGKGSPLHF. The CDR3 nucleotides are TGCAGTGCCCACCCTTATACTCAGGGGAAGGGTTCACCCCTCCACTTT.